This TCR beta chain was recorded in a study of blood T cell repertoires in COVID-19. Looking at the study overall: The study drew acute and convalescent COVID-19 samples from the United States, Italy and Spain. The analysed material was cDNA or gDNA that came from T cells, B-cell-depleted T cells, or PBMCs.

Germline V gene lookup returns CDR1 MNHEY and CDR2 SMNVEV (reference sequence). The CDR3 has 13 amino acids. Trimming left V 5 bases short and J 3 bases short, with 10 bases between. In the original processing: Amplification of reference gene primers provided the estimated nucleated cell counts. The assay was immunoSEQ multiplex PCR, and TCRdb's table has in-frame clones only and misses some. From that table come the V and J calls and clone size; the DNA was used to work out D and trimming. The sample consists of 250,000 to 300,000 clones, 89% of them appearing once. The source material was peripheral blood. The sequence was obtained from a woman in her thirties or forties who had recovered from COVID-19. The chain combines TRBV27 with TRBJ1-1, with D maybe TRBD1 (5 bases). CDR3 in amino acids: CASSTMGHTEAFF. The CDR3 DNA reads as TGTGCCAGCAGTACAATGGGGCACACTGAAGCTTTCTTT.